This T cell receptor (beta chain) is from a study of blood T cell repertoires in COVID-19. For the study at large: Acute and convalescent COVID-19 samples came from the United States, Italy and Spain. From T cells, B-cell-depleted T cells, or PBMCs came the material, which was cDNA or gDNA.

CDR3 length equals 16 residues. With 4 bases clipped from V and 7 bases from J, the junction kept 13 bases outside the gene matches. The germline CDR1 and CDR2 sequences are KGHDR and SFDVKD. Source study methods: By means of reference gene primer amplification, nucleated cell counts were estimated. Data came from immunoSEQ multiplex PCR; TCRdb stores just in-frame clones and leaves some out. V, J and clone size are taken as reported in that table, and D and trimming were inferred from the DNA itself. The data contain about 230,000 clones, around 88% of them singletons. The sequenced sample consisted of peripheral blood. This clonotype originated in a man of 80 years or more with acute or convalescent COVID-19. The gene calls are TRBV24-1 and TRBJ2-3; TRBD2 matches 7 bases. CDR3 in amino acids: CATSDISAGDGYTQYF. DNA of the CDR3: TGTGCCACCAGTGACATTAGCGCGGGAGACGGATATACGCAGTATTTT.